This T cell receptor (beta chain) was documented in a study of blood T cells in healthy people across ages. Whole-study findings and limits: Compared with aged donors, long-lived donors showed fewer expanded clones, suggesting selection. While age rose, TCR beta diversity per million T cells dropped in a roughly linear way.

Total RNA amounts of at least 5.5 micrograms were extracted per sample. As to this clonotype: The antigen is not known. Relative to the germline gene, one junction end is altered; a read error may explain this.

CDR3 length: 11 amino acids. Germline V gene data show CDR1 as SGHRS and CDR2 as YFSETQ. Alongside a J-beta primer mix, a sample-barcoded 5' primer served in a second PCR lasting about 7 to 12 cycles. A template-switch adaptor containing 12 random nucleotides labeled each cDNA molecule. TCRdb itself ran the 5' RACE reads through MiXCR, one entry per CDR3 protein. The data contain around 1,600,000 distinct CDR3 sequences, 35% to 45% of them singletons. Sequenced input: blood. The chain is built from TRBV5-1 and TRBJ2-7, with no clear D. The TCR was taken from a woman between 18 and 30 years old in good health. The CDR3 loop reads CASSLNNEQYF. In nucleotides, the CDR3 is TGTGCCAGCAGTCTAAACAATGAGCAGTACTTC.